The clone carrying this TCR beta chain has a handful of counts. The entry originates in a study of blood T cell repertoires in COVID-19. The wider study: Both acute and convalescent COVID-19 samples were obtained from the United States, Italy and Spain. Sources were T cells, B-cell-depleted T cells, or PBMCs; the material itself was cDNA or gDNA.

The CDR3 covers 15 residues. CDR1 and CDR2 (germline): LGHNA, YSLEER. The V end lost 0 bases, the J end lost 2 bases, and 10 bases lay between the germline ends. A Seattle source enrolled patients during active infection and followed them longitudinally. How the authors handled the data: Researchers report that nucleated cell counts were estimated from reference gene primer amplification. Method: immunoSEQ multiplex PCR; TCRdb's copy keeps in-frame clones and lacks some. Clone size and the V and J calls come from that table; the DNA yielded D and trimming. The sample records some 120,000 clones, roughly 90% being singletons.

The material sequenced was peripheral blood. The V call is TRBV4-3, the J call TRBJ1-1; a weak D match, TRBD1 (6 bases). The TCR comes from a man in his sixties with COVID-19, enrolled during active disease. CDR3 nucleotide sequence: TGCGCCAGCAGCCAAGATGAGGGGGAAAACACTGAAGCTTTCTTT. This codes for CASSQDEGENTEAFF.